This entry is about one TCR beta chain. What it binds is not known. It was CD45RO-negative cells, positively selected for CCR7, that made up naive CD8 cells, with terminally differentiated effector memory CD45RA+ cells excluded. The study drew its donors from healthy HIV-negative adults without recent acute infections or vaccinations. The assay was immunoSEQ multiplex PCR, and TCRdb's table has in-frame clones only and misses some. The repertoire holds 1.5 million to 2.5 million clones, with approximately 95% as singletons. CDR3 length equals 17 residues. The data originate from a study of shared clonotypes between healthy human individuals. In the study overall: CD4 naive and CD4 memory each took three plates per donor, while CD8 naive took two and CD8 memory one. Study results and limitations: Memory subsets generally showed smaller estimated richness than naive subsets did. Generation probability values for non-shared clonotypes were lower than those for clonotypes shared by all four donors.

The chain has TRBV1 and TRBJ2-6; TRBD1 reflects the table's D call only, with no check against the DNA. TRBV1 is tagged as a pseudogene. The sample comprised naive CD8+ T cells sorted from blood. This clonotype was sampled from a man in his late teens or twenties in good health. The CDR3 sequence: CTSKYGGAGSGANVLTF. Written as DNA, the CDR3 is TGCACCAGCAAGTACGGTGGGGCTGGGTCTGGGGCCAACGTCCTGACTTTC.